This TCR beta chain was sequenced during a study of vaccination effects on CD4 cells after COVID-19. General study findings and limits: Marked clonal contraction was seen in infection- and vaccine-induced clones late after vaccination. After vaccination of healthy people, only 1 of 255 vaccine-induced clones cross-reacted with common cold coronaviruses.

Notes on this clone: Its antigen is undetermined.

The CDR3 has 15 amino acids. Trimming shortened V by 5 bases and J by 4 bases, and 17 bases separated the two germline ends. The germline CDR1 and CDR2 sequences are MDHEN and SYDVKM. ViraFEST expansion of antigen-specific CD4+ T cells with viral peptide pools preceded sequencing. The culture ran for about 11 days, and then CD4+ T cells were isolated. In the vaccine recipients, nucleocapsid antibodies were negative and there was no prior SARS-CoV-2 infection. A density of fewer than 2.5 million PBMC per well was used; these cells were cultured with roughly 10 IU/ml IL-2 and 10 ug/ml peptides. Sequencing used immunoSEQ multiplex PCR; TCRdb keeps in-frame clones, though not all of them. The sample consists of about 38,000 clones, 55% to 75% of them appearing once.

The sequencing used CD4+ T cells from PBMCs cultured with SARS-CoV-2 spike peptides, collected before COVID-19 vaccination. The TCR originated in a human donor who received a COVID-19 vaccine. The rearrangement links TRBV28 to TRBJ2-5; possibly TRBD2 for D (5 bases). Written as DNA, the CDR3 is TGTGCCAGCAGTCCATTCGGCGGGTTGGGAGAGACCCAGTACTTC. It translates to CASSPFGGLGETQYF.